The next 13 T cell receptor beta chains were all read from a single sample in a study of T cell responses to AZD1222 COVID-19 vaccine. Generated by immunoSEQ multiplex PCR, the TCRdb table keeps only in-frame clones and is missing some. The sample contains more than 85,000 clones, around nine tenths of which appear only once. The starting material was peripheral blood, obtained on day 0 of AZD1222 vaccination. The receptors shown here come from an adult in good health.

The rearrangement links TRBV28 to TRBJ1-2, with TRBD1 identical over 8 bases. This CDR3 region has 15 residues. Germline assignment: CDR1 MDHEN and CDR2 SYDVKM. The V segment lost 5 bases and the J segment 4 bases; nucleotides outside the gene matches: 9. DNA for the CDR3: TGTGCCAGCAGTCTATTAACAGGGGGGGGCTATGGCTACACCTTC. Translating gives CASSLLTGGGYGYTF.

The rearrangement uses TRBV11-3 and TRBJ2-1, with 8 bases fitting TRBD2. Germline-derived CDR1 and CDR2 are SGHNT and YENEEA. J gave up 0 bases and V 0 bases, and 7 bases lay outside the gene matches. This CDR3 region has 18 residues. For the CDR3, the DNA is TGTGCCAGCAGCTTAGAGGGCCTAGCGGGCCTCTCCTACAATGAGCAGTTCTTC. This encodes CASSLEGLAGLSYNEQFF.

The chain employs TRBV5-6 and TRBJ2-7; 12 nucleotides align to TRBD2. Trimming cost V 0 bases and J 6 bases; bases outside gene matches: 7. The CDR3 is 16 residues long. The germline V gene has CDR1 SGHDT and CDR2 YYEEEE. The CDR3 loop reads CASSLGTSGIFCEQYV. CDR3 DNA sequence: TGTGCCAGCAGCTTGGGGACTAGCGGGATTTTCTGCGAGCAGTACGTC.

The chain links TRBV19 to TRBJ1-5; D uncertain. Germline values: CDR1 LNHDA, CDR2 SQIVND (reference sequence). The length of the CDR3 is 13 residues. The V end was cut by 1 base, the J end by 3 bases, with 4 bases between. This chain's CDR3 is CASSIGANQPQHF. The CDR3 nucleotides are TGTGCCAGTAGTATAGGGGCCAATCAGCCCCAGCATTTT. The variable domain in full, with the rest retrieved from reference TRBV19 and TRBJ1-5, is DGGITQSPKYLFRKEGQNVTLSCEQNLNHDAMYWYRQDPGQGLRLIYYSQIVNDFQKGDIAEGYSVSREKKESFPLTVTSAQKNPTAFYLCASSIGANQPQHFGDGTRLSIL.

The gene calls are TRBV2 and TRBJ2-1; D gene unclear. V was clipped by 8 bases and J by 7 bases, with 15 bases between them. The length of the CDR3 is 13 residues. Germline CDR1 reads SNHLY; CDR2 reads FYNNEI. For the CDR3, the DNA is TGTGCCAGCGGATTGGAGCTTTGGAATGAGCAGTTCTTC. Translated: CASGLELWNEQFF. Full variable domain (missing parts from reference TRBV2 and TRBJ2-1): EPEVTQTPSHQVTQMGQEVILRCVPISNHLYFYWYRQILGQKVEFLVSFYNNEISEKSEIFDDQFSVERPDGSNFTLKIRSTKLEDSAMYFCASGLELWNEQFFGPGTRLTVL.

This chain connects TRBV9 to TRBJ1-1; 7 positions match TRBD1. Germline V CDR1 and CDR2: SGDLS, YYNGEE. This CDR3 spans 15 amino acids. Trimming took 4 bases from V and 1 from J; bases not matched to a gene: 7. CDR3 residues: CASSFSGQANTEAFF. In nucleotides, the CDR3 is TGTGCCAGCAGCTTCTCAGGACAGGCGAACACTGAAGCTTTCTTT.

V gene TRBV4-3 combines with J gene TRBJ1-5; weak D call: TRBD1 (5 bases). The germline V gene encodes CDR1 LGHNA and CDR2 YSLEER. The CDR3 is 15 amino acids. V was trimmed by 0 bases and J by 9 bases, leaving 15 bases between them. The CDR3 DNA reads as TGCGCCAGCAGCCAAGATGGTTCAGGGCAAAGGCCCCAGCATTTT. Encoded protein: CASSQDGSGQRPQHF.

This rearrangement joins TRBV11-1 to TRBJ1-4; 7 bases fit TRBD1. The germline V gene has CDR1 SGHAT and CDR2 FQDESV (reference sequence). The CDR3 is 14 amino acids. V lost 4 bases to trimming and J lost 4 bases; unmatched junction nucleotides: 3. This chain's CDR3 is CASSSHRGNEKLFF. CDR3 bases: TGTGCCAGCAGCTCCCACAGGGGTAATGAAAAACTGTTTTTT.

The rearrangement uses TRBV30 and TRBJ2-1; 12 bases map to TRBD2. Trimming took 2 bases from V and 9 from J; bases not matched to a gene: 2. CDR1 is GTSNPN and CDR2 is SVGIG in the germline V gene (reference sequence). This CDR3 contains 13 residues. The CDR3 DNA reads as TGTGCCTGGAGTCTAGCGGGAGGGAGTGAGCAGTTCTTC. This encodes CAWSLAGGSEQFF.

The gene calls are TRBV7-9 and TRBJ1-2; 8 nucleotides agree with TRBD1. The CDR3 runs 14 residues. CDR1 is SEHNR and CDR2 is FQNEAQ in the germline V gene (reference sequence). V was clipped by 5 bases and J by 7 bases; unmatched bases: 9. Here the CDR3 DNA reads TGTGCCAGCAGCCTAGGACAGGGAGTCCCTGGCTACACCTTC. It encodes CASSLGQGVPGYTF. The whole variable domain, filled in from reference TRBV7-9 and TRBJ1-2, reads DTGVSQNPRHKITKRGQNVTFRCDPISEHNRLYWYRQTLGQGPEFLTYFQNEAQLEKSRLLSDRFSAERPKGSFSTLEIQRTEQGDSAMYLCASSLGQGVPGYTFGSGTRLTVV.

The chain couples TRBV5-1 to TRBJ1-1; weak D call: TRBD1 (5 bases). The CDR3 is made up of 15 amino acids. Germline CDR1 and CDR2: SGHRS and YFSETQ. Trimming took 4 bases from V and 1 from J, leaving 14 bases between them. The CDR3 loop is CASSRDLGTNTEAFF. In DNA form, the CDR3 reads TGCGCCAGCAGCCGGGACCTTGGGACGAACACTGAAGCTTTCTTT.

This chain uses TRBV6-5 with TRBJ2-7; TRBD1 matches at 9 bases. V lost 6 bases, J lost 4 bases, and 7 bases stayed unmatched. Germline V gene sequence: CDR1 MNHEY, CDR2 SVGAGI. This CDR3 comprises 14 residues. The CDR3 coding sequence is TGTGCCAGCAGATTCGACAGGGGGAGTTACGAGCAGTACGTC. Translation: CASRFDRGSYEQYV.

The V and J genes are TRBV5-4 and TRBJ2-2; perhaps TRBD2 as D (6 bases). CDR1 is SGHNT and CDR2 is YYREEE in the germline V gene (reference sequence). V was cut by 4 bases and J by 4 bases, with 17 bases left in between. The CDR3 covers 16 residues. The DNA of the CDR3 is TGTGCCAGCAGCCCGGGGGTACTAGCATCCACCGGGGAGCTGTTTTTT. Amino acids: CASSPGVLASTGELFF.